This T cell receptor (beta chain) comes out of a study of cytomegalovirus exposure and HLA in healthy donors. The CDR3 runs to 14 residues. V was shortened by 6 bases and J by 5 bases, with 16 bases between the two germline ends. Germline V gene lookup returns CDR1 MNHEY and CDR2 SMNVEV (reference sequence). The PCR ran on 60 Vbeta and 13 Jbeta primers. Some clones are missing from TCRdb's copy, which holds only in-frame ones; the method was immunoSEQ multiplex PCR. The sample contains roughly 100,000 clones, around 15% of which appear only once. V gene TRBV27 combines with J gene TRBJ1-2, with D possibly TRBD1 on 6 matching bases. The TCR comes from a female donor in good health and CMV-seronegative. Sequencing was done on a sample of PBMCs. Written as DNA, the CDR3 is TGTGCCAGCAGAGAACAGGGAATTGGGTATGGCTACACCTTC. It encodes CASREQGIGYGYTF.